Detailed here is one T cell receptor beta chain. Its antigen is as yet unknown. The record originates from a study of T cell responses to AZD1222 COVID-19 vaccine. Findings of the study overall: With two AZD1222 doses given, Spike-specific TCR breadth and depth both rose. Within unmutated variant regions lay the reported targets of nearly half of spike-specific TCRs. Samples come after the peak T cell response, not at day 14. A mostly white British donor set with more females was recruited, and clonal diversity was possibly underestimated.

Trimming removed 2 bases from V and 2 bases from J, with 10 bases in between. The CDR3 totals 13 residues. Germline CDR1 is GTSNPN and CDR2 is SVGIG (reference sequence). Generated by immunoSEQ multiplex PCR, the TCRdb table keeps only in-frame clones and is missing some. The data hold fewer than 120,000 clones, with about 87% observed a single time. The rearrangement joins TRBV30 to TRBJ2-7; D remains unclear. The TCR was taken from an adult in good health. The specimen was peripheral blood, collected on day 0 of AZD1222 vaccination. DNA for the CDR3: TGTGCCTGGAGTCGTACCGAAACCTACGAGCAGTACTTC. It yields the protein CAWSRTETYEQYF.